This passage covers 30 T cell receptor beta chains from one sample sequenced in a study of blood T cell repertoires in COVID-19 (TCRdb year 2020). The library was generated by the immunoSEQ multiplex PCR assay. TCRdb provides this immuneACCESS table in a form limited to in-frame rearrangements. Some clones are lacking; in checked studies, under half of them reflect an unresolved V gene, and why the rest are absent is not known. The sample contains approximately 360,000 clones, roughly 88% of them found a single time. Approximately 1% of the sample belongs to the ten largest clones. The sample comprised PBMCs or T cells enriched from blood (not recorded which). The receptors stem from a woman in her thirties with acute COVID-19.

The rearrangement joins TRBV5-6 to TRBJ2-2, with D maybe TRBD1 (7 bases). V lost 6 bases, J lost 3 bases, and 15 bases lay in between. This CDR3 has 15 amino acids. The germline CDR1 and CDR2 sequences are SGHDT and YYEEEE. The CDR3 loop reads CASTQGGGYTGELFF. CDR3 DNA sequence: TGTGCCAGCACCCAGGGGGGCGGCTACACCGGGGAGCTGTTTTTT.

This clone was counted once. The J gene is TRBJ2-2, the V gene TRBV10-1, with TRBD2 matching 8 bases. The trim removed 3 bases at V and 7 bases at J, leaving 10 bases unmatched. CDR3 length: 16 residues. Germline V gene lookup returns CDR1 WNHNN and CDR2 SYGVQD (reference sequence). CDR3 in amino acids: CASSDSGGPNGGELFF. CDR3 DNA: TGCGCCAGCAGTGATTCGGGGGGGCCGAATGGCGGGGAGCTGTTTTTT.

This chain links TRBV12-3 or TRBV12-4 with TRBJ1-1; D call uncertain. V dropped 3 bases and J dropped 5 bases, with 10 bases sitting between them. The CDR3 has 13 amino acids. The CDR3 coding sequence is TGTGCCAGCAGTTTGGGCAGTTGGACTGAAGCTTTCTTT. Amino acid sequence: CASSLGSWTEAFF.

This CDR3 reads CATSDPGQGALQGEQFF. The CDR3, as DNA: TGTGCCACCAGTGATCCGGGACAGGGGGCCTTACAGGGCGAGCAGTTCTTC. This chain joins TRBV24-1 and TRBJ2-1; 12 nucleotides align to TRBD1. The CDR3 sequence is 17 residues long. V trimming: 3 bases; J trimming: 10 bases; junction bases outside the gene matches: 12. Germline V gene data show CDR1 as KGHDR and CDR2 as SFDVKD.

The chain combines TRBV7-3 with TRBJ1-1, with TRBD1 matching 10 bases. The V and J ends lost 5 bases and 2 bases, in that order; junction bases with no gene match: 2. Germline V gives CDR1 SGHTA, CDR2 FQGTGA. The CDR3 is made up of 14 amino acids. CDR3 nucleotides: TGTGCCAGCAGCCGGGACAGGGGAAACACTGAAGCTTTCTTT. This gives the protein CASSRDRGNTEAFF.

This rearrangement joins TRBV18 to TRBJ2-5; 9 bases are shared with TRBD1. V was pared by 2 bases and J by 5 bases, with 0 bases of the junction left unmatched. The length of the CDR3 is 13 residues. CDR1 and CDR2 (germline): KGHSH, LQKENI. The DNA for the CDR3 is TGTGCCAGCTCACCAGGGACAGGGGAGACCCAGTACTTC. Its protein product is CASSPGTGETQYF.

V usage is TRBV24-1 and J usage is TRBJ2-1, with 9 bases aligning to TRBD2. Germline V gene data show CDR1 as KGHDR and CDR2 as SFDVKD. The CDR3 runs to 16 residues. V lost 4 bases to trimming and J lost 4 bases; unmatched junction nucleotides: 7. CDR3 amino acids: CATSEGAGGPYNEQFF. The CDR3 region has the DNA TGTGCCACCAGTGAGGGTGCGGGGGGGCCTTACAATGAGCAGTTCTTC.

The rearrangement links TRBV18 to TRBJ1-1; D gene uncertain. The CDR3 covers 14 residues. CDR1 is KGHSH, CDR2 LQKENI, per germline. V was trimmed by 1 base and J by 8 bases, leaving 14 bases between them. In DNA form, the CDR3 reads TGTGCCAGCTCACCACGGCGCCGGGAGGAGGAAGCTTTCTTT. Residues: CASSPRRREEEAFF.

This clone showed up just once. The chain combines TRBV5-1 with TRBJ1-2; 10 nucleotides match TRBD1. This CDR3 contains 15 residues. V dropped 4 bases and J dropped 2; count of bases not matched to a gene: 5. The germline V gene encodes CDR1 SGHRS and CDR2 YFSETQ. The CDR3 DNA reads as TGCGCCAGCAGCCCCGGGACAGGGGCGAACTATGGCTACACCTTC. It yields the protein CASSPGTGANYGYTF. Full variable domain (rest looked up from reference TRBV5-1 and TRBJ1-2): KAGVTQTPRYLIKTRGQQVTLSCSPISGHRSVSWYQQTPGQGLQFLFEYFSETQRNKGNFPGRFSGRQFSNSRSEMNVSTLELGDSALYLCASSPGTGANYGYTFGSGTRLTVV.

The V call is TRBV6-1, the J call TRBJ2-5; D uncertain. Deletions cut 2 bases from V and 7 bases from J, with 14 bases between. This CDR3 contains 14 residues. Germline values: CDR1 MNHNS, CDR2 SASEGT. This CDR3 is CASSETPVVRTQYF. CDR3 nucleotides: TGTGCCAGCAGTGAAACCCCGGTTGTGAGGACCCAGTACTTC.

CDR3 nucleotides: TGTGCCAGCACCCCCGCTGGAGGTGAAAAACTGTTTTTT. It specifies CASTPAGGEKLFF. The chain joins TRBV12-3 or TRBV12-4 to TRBJ1-4; unclear D gene. The V end was cut by 7 bases, the J end by 7 bases, with 13 bases between. The CDR3 runs 13 residues.

The chain employs TRBV28 and TRBJ1-1; 8 bases fit TRBD1. Germline loops: CDR1 MDHEN, CDR2 SYDVKM. The CDR3 length is 14 residues. Unmatched junction bases numbered 6, after V lost 7 bases and J lost 2 bases. The CDR3 region is CASKSQGANTEAFF. DNA of the CDR3: TGTGCCAGCAAATCTCAGGGGGCCAACACTGAAGCTTTCTTT.

The rearrangement uses TRBV30 and TRBJ1-1; D is unresolved. The CDR3 covers 13 residues. With 0 bases removed from V and 0 bases from J, the gap between germline ends came to 5 bases. Germline CDR1 is GTSNPN and CDR2 is SVGIG (reference sequence). CDR3 residues: CAWSVTMNTEAFF. The CDR3 region has the DNA TGTGCCTGGAGTGTAACTATGAACACTGAAGCTTTCTTT. The whole variable domain, filled in from reference TRBV30 and TRBJ1-1, reads SQTIHQWPATLVQPVGSPLSLECTVEGTSNPNLYWYRQAAGRGLQLLFYSVGIGQISSEVPQNLSASRPQDRQFILSSKKLLLSDSGFYLCAWSVTMNTEAFFGQGTRLTVV.

The rearrangement joins TRBV5-1 to TRBJ2-5; D is perhaps TRBD1 (5 bases). The germline V gene has CDR1 SGHRS and CDR2 YFSETQ. The germline V and J ends were trimmed by 4 bases and 4 bases, with 14 bases remaining between them. The CDR3 covers 14 residues. CDR3 sequence reads: CASSTAGFLETQYF. DNA for the CDR3: TGCGCCAGCAGCACGGCAGGGTTTCTAGAGACCCAGTACTTC.

The chain uses TRBV19 and TRBJ1-6, with TRBD1 matching over 10 bases. The ends lost 6 bases at V and 12 bases at J; junction bases unmatched: 5. Germline CDR1 reads LNHDA; CDR2 reads SQIVND (reference sequence). This CDR3 has 13 residues. CDR3 protein: CASRTGGLEPLHF. CDR3 coding DNA: TGTGCCAGTAGGACAGGGGGCTTAGAACCCCTCCACTTT. The whole variable domain, filled in from reference TRBV19 and TRBJ1-6, reads DGGITQSPKYLFRKEGQNVTLSCEQNLNHDAMYWYRQDPGQGLRLIYYSQIVNDFQKGDIAEGYSVSREKKESFPLTVTSAQKNPTAFYLCASRTGGLEPLHFGNGTRLTVT.

The chain combines TRBV6-6 with TRBJ1-5, with D hard to call. V lost 4 bases, J lost 4 bases, and 8 bases lay in between. CDR3 length: 13 residues. Germline-derived CDR1 and CDR2 are MNHNY and SVGAGI (reference sequence). In DNA form, the CDR3 reads TGTGCCAGCAGTTCGACAACGAATCAGCCCCAGCATTTT. Protein sequence: CASSSTTNQPQHF.

This clone was counted a single time. CDR3 sequence reads: CASSSSGVSSYEQYF. The DNA for the CDR3 is TGTGCCAGCAGCTCCAGCGGGGTAAGCTCCTACGAGCAGTACTTC. The chain recombines TRBV7-8 with TRBJ2-7; 7 nucleotides line up with TRBD2. The junction had 6 bases not matched to a gene; V was cut back by 4 bases and J by 0 bases. Germline V gene sequence: CDR1 SGHVS, CDR2 FQNEAQ. CDR3 length equals 15 residues.

The chain is built from TRBV5-1 and TRBJ2-7, with no clear D. The V end was cut by 4 bases, the J end by 3 bases, with 5 bases between. The CDR3 contains 11 residues. Germline lookup yields CDR1 SGHRS and CDR2 YFSETQ. The CDR3 loop is CASSTGYEQYF. The CDR3 region has the DNA TGCGCCAGCAGCACGGGCTACGAGCAGTACTTC.

This rearrangement joins TRBV7-9 to TRBJ1-2; D might be TRBD1 (5 bases). Germline V gene lookup returns CDR1 SEHNR and CDR2 FQNEAQ (reference sequence). V was shortened by 5 bases and J by 8 bases, with 15 bases between the two germline ends. This CDR3 is built from 13 residues. The DNA of the CDR3 is TGTGCCAGCAGCCAAGGGGACTCGGGAGGCTACACCTTC. It translates to CASSQGDSGGYTF.

This sequence joins TRBV7-9 and TRBJ1-2; 12 bases map to TRBD1. Germline V gene sequence: CDR1 SEHNR, CDR2 FQNEAQ (reference sequence). The CDR3 loop spans 14 amino acids. J gave up 12 bases and V 4 bases, and 9 bases lay outside the gene matches. The CDR3 DNA follows: TGTGCCAGCAGCTCCCGGGACAGGGGGCAATACAACACCTTC. Protein sequence: CASSSRDRGQYNTF.

The chain links TRBV4-1 to TRBJ2-2, with 7 bases matching TRBD1. Germline CDR1 MGHRA, CDR2 YSYEKL. CDR3 length equals 18 residues. The V gene end was trimmed by 4 bases and the J gene end by 6 bases; junction bases not matched to a gene: 17. The CDR3 protein is CASSRSSLVGTVPGELFF. The CDR3 DNA is TGCGCCAGCAGCCGATCCTCCTTAGTAGGGACAGTCCCCGGGGAGCTGTTTTTT.

The rearrangement joins TRBV4-2 to TRBJ1-2, with no clear D. The CDR3 is made up of 13 amino acids. V lost 2 bases to trimming and J lost 5 bases, with 9 bases between them. Germline CDR1 reads LGHNA; CDR2 reads YNFKEQ. CDR3 DNA: TGTGCCAGCAGCCAAAGTGAGGGTTATGGCTACACCTTC. It yields the protein CASSQSEGYGYTF.

The CDR3 loop is CASSFRRIYGYTF. The CDR3 nucleotides read TGTGCCAGCAGTTTTCGCAGGATTTATGGCTACACCTTC. The gene calls are TRBV28 and TRBJ1-2; D is unresolved. Germline V gene lookup returns CDR1 MDHEN and CDR2 SYDVKM. V lost 3 bases and J lost 5, with 10 bases in between. The CDR3 sequence is 13 residues long.

J is TRBJ1-6 and V is TRBV30, with 9 positions matching TRBD1. Germline-derived CDR1 and CDR2 are GTSNPN and SVGIG (reference sequence). The CDR3 is made up of 16 amino acids. V lost 3 bases, J lost 6 bases, and 9 bases stayed unmatched. For the CDR3, the DNA is TGTGCCTGGAGGGGGACAGGGAAGACGGTTAATTCACCCCTCCACTTT. Protein: CAWRGTGKTVNSPLHF.

The chain joins TRBV4-1 to TRBJ1-3; TRBD1 aligns across 9 bases. The V segment lost 0 bases and the J segment 2 bases; nucleotides outside the gene matches: 11. This CDR3 region has 19 residues. CDR1 MGHRA and CDR2 YSYEKL come from the germline V gene. The CDR3 protein is CASSQDLGQGVGAGNTIYF. In DNA form, the CDR3 reads TGCGCCAGCAGCCAAGATTTGGGACAGGGTGTAGGAGCTGGAAACACCATATATTTT.

DNA of the CDR3: TGTGCCAGCAGCCCGGACTGGAGCACAGATACGCAGTATTTT. It encodes CASSPDWSTDTQYF. The J gene is TRBJ2-3, the V gene TRBV11-1, with TRBD2 as a possible D gene (5 bases). This CDR3 is 14 amino acids long. Per germline, CDR1 SGHAT and CDR2 FQDESV (reference sequence). Trimming pared 5 bases from V and 0 bases from J, leaving 9 bases between. The entire variable domain, with the rest obtained from reference TRBV11-1 and TRBJ2-3, is as follows: EAEVAQSPRYKITEKSQAVAFWCDPISGHATLYWYRQILGQGPELLVQFQDESVVDDSQLPKDRFSAERLKGVDSTLKIQPAELGDSAMYLCASSPDWSTDTQYFGPGTRLTVL.

J is TRBJ2-7 and V is TRBV28, with 7 positions matching TRBD2. The V gene's germline CDR1 is MDHEN and CDR2 SYDVKM. J lost 3 bases, V lost 5 bases, and 10 bases had no gene match. The CDR3 is made up of 15 amino acids. The DNA of the CDR3 is TGTGCCAGCAGTCCCCGGGGGGTGGGTAACTACGAGCAGTACTTC. It yields the protein CASSPRGVGNYEQYF. Full variable domain (missing parts from reference TRBV28 and TRBJ2-7): DVKVTQSSRYLVKRTGEKVFLECVQDMDHENMFWYRQDPGLGLRLIYFSYDVKMKEKGDIPEGYSVSREKKERFSLILESASTNQTSMYLCASSPRGVGNYEQYFGPGTRLTVT.

The chain employs TRBV5-1 and TRBJ1-5; no clear D gene. CDR3 size: 15 residues. Germline V gene sequence: CDR1 SGHRS, CDR2 YFSETQ. The V and J ends lost 0 bases and 0 bases respectively, with 7 bases between them. CDR3 residues: CASSLAGVSNQPQHF. The DNA for the CDR3 is TGCGCCAGCAGCTTGGCCGGGGTTAGCAATCAGCCCCAGCATTTT.

The J gene is TRBJ1-6, the V gene TRBV3-1 (or the pseudogene TRBV3-2); D remains ambiguous. Trimming removed 4 bases from V and 7 bases from J, with 11 bases in between. The CDR3 extends over 14 amino acids. CDR1 is LGHDT and CDR2 is YNNKEL in the germline V gene (reference sequence). In nucleotides, the CDR3 is TGTGCCAGCAGCCTTCCGGGGTCAAATTCACCCCTCCACTTT. Translated: CASSLPGSNSPLHF.

The chain uses TRBV19 and TRBJ1-2; possibly TRBD1 for D (6 bases). Germline V gene data show CDR1 as LNHDA and CDR2 as SQIVND (reference sequence). The V end was cut by 4 bases, the J end by 2 bases, with 8 bases between. The CDR3 totals 13 residues. CDR3 in amino acids: CASSRTENYGYTF. For the CDR3, the DNA is TGTGCCAGTAGTAGGACAGAAAACTATGGCTACACCTTC.